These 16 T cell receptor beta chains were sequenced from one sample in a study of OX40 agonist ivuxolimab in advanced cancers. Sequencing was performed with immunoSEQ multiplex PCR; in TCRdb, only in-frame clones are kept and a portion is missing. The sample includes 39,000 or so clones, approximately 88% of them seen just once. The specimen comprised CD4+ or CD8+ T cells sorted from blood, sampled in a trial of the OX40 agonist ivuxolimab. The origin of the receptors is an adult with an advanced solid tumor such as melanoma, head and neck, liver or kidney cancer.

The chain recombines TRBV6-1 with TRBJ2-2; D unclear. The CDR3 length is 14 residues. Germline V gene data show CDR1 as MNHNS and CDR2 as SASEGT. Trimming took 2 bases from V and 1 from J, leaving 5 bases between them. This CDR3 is CASSERWNTGELFF. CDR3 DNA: TGTGCCAGCAGTGAAAGGTGGAACACCGGGGAGCTGTTTTTT.

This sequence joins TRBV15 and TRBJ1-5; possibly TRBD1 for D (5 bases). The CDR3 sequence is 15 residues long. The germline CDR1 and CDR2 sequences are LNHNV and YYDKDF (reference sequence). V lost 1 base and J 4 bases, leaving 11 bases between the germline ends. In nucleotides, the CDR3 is TGTGCCACCAGCAGAGTTGGGGGTTATAATCAGCCCCAGCATTTT. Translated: CATSRVGGYNQPQHF.

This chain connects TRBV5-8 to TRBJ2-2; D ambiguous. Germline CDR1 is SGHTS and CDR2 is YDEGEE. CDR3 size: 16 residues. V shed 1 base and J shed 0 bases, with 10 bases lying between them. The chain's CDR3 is CASSLRRLSNTGELFF. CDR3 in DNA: TGTGCCAGCAGCTTGCGCAGGCTATCGAACACCGGGGAGCTGTTTTTT.

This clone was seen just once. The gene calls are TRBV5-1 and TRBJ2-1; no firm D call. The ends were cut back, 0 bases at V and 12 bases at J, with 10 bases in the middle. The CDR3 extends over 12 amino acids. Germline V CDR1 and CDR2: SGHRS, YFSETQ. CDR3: CASSLERVPQFF. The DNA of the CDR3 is TGCGCCAGCAGCTTGGAGCGTGTGCCGCAGTTCTTC.

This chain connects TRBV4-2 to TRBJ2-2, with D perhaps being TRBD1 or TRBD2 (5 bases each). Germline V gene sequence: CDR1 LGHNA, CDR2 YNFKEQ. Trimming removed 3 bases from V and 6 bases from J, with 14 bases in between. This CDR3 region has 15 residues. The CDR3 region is CASSQAGTSSGELFF. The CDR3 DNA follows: TGTGCCAGCAGCCAGGCTGGGACCAGTTCCGGGGAGCTGTTTTTT.

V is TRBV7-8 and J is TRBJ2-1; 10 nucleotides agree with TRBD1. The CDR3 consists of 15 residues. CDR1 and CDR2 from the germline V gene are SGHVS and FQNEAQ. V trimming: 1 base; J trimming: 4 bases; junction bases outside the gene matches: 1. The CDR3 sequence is CASSLGQGAYNEQFF. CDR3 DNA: TGTGCCAGCAGCTTAGGACAGGGGGCTTACAATGAGCAGTTCTTC.

The CDR3 region is CASSLPRDRDEQFF. As DNA, the CDR3 is TGCGCCAGCAGCTTGCCCCGGGACAGGGATGAGCAGTTCTTC. The chain joins TRBV5-1 to TRBJ2-1, with TRBD1 matching over 9 bases. With V trimmed by 1 base and J by 8 bases, 4 bases remained unmatched. The CDR3 contains 14 residues. Per germline, CDR1 SGHRS and CDR2 YFSETQ.

The CDR3 bases are TGTGCCAGCAGCCCCCTCAGGAGCCCGAACACTGAAGCTTTCTTT. Encoded protein: CASSPLRSPNTEAFF. This chain links TRBV11-1 with TRBJ1-1; D gene uncertain. CDR1 SGHAT and CDR2 FQDESV come from the germline V gene (reference sequence). The CDR3 extends over 15 amino acids. V was shortened by 5 bases and J by 1 base, with 14 bases between the two germline ends.

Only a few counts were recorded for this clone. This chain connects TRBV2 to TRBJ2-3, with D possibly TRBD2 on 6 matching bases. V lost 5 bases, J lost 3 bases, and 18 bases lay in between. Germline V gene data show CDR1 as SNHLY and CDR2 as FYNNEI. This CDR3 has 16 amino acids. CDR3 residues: CASSSGLPGGTDTQYF. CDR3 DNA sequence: TGTGCCAGCAGTTCGGGACTTCCAGGAGGGACAGATACGCAGTATTTT.

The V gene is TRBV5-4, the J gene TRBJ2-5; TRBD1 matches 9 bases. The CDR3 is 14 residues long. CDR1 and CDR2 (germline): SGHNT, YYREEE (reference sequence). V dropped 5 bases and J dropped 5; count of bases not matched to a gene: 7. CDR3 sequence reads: CASSAGTGSETQYF. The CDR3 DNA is TGTGCCAGCAGTGCCGGGACAGGGTCGGAGACCCAGTACTTC.

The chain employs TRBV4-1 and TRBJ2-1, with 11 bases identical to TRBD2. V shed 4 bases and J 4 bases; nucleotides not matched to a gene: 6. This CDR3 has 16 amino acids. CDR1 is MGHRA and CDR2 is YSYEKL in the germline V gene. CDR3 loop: CASSRSLAGDYNEQFF. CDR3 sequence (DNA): TGCGCCAGCAGCCGCTCACTAGCGGGGGATTACAATGAGCAGTTCTTC.

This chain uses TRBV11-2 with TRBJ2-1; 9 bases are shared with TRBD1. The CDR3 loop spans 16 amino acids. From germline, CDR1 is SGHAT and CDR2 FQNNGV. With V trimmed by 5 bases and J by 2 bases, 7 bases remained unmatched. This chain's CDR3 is CASSPRQGVPYNEQFF. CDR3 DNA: TGTGCCAGCAGCCCTCGACAGGGGGTGCCCTACAATGAGCAGTTCTTC.

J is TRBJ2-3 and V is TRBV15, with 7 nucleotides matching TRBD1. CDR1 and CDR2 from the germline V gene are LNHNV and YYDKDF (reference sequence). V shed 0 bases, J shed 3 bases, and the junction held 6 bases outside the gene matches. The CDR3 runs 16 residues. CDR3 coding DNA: TGTGCCACCAGCAGAGATCCCGGGACAGATACAGATACGCAGTATTTT. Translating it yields CATSRDPGTDTDTQYF.

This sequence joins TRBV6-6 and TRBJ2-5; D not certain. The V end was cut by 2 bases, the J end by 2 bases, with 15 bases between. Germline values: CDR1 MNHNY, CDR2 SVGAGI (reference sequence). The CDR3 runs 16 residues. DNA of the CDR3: TGTGCCAGCAGTTACGAGGCCAGCACTTCGCAAGAGACCCAGTACTTC. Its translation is CASSYEASTSQETQYF.

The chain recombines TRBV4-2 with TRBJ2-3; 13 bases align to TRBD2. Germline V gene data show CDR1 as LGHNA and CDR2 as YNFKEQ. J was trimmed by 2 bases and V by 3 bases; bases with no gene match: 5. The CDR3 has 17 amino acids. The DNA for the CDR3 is TGTGCCAGCAGCCACGCACTAGCGGGGGGGCACACAGATACGCAGTATTTT. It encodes CASSHALAGGHTDTQYF.

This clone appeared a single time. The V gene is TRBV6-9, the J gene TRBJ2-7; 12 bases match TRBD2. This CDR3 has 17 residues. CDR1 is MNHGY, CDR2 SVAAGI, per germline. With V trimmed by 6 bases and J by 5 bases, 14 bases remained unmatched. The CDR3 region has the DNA TGTGCCAGCAGACCGCCGCTTCCTAGCGGGGGGGCCGACGAGCAGTACTTC. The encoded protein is CASRPPLPSGGADEQYF.